This note documents a single T cell receptor (beta chain) sequence. What it binds is unknown. In the PCR, 60 Vbeta and 13 Jbeta primers were used. Here immunoSEQ multiplex PCR was the method, and the copy in TCRdb shows in-frame clones only, minus some. This sample carries 150,000 to 200,000 clones, about 76% of them seen once, and the ten largest clones take about 0.37%. These data come from a study of cytomegalovirus exposure and HLA in healthy donors. Study-wide points: Analysis performed later showed TCR beta chains linked to HLA being more clonally expanded than equally common others. Sequencing likely produced, as an artifact, a cluster of highly shared sequence variants. Compared with the roughly 670-donor mean, an Asian-associated ancestry cluster reportedly had fewer N-insertions, according to a later analysis. An analysis that was carried out later associated 15,000 to 20,000 TCR beta sequences with HLA alleles at 0.05 false discovery rate.

Specimen: PBMCs. This receptor was taken from a male donor in good health and CMV-seropositive.

CDR3 DNA sequence: TGTGCCAGCAGCTTGGACTGGACCTCTAATTCACCCCTCCACTTT. Its translation: CASSLDWTSNSPLHF. The chain joins TRBV6-5 to TRBJ1-6; D call uncertain. Trimming left V 6 bases short and J 6 bases short, with 15 bases between. The CDR3 is made up of 15 amino acids. Per the germline V gene, CDR1 is MNHEY and CDR2 is SVGAGI.